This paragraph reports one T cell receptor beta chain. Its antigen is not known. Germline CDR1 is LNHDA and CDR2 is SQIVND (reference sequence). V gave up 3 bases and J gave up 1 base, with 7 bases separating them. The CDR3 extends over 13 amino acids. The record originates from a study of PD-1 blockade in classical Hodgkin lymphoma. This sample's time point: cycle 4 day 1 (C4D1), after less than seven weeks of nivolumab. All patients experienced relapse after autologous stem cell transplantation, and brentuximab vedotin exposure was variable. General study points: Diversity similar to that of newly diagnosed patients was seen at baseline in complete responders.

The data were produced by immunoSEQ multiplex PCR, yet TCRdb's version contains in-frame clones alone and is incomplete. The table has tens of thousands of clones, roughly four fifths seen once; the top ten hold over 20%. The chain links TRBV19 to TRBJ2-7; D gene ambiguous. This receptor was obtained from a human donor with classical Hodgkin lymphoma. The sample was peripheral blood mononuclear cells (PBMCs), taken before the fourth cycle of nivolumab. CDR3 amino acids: CASSISVSYEQYF. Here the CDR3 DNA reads TGTGCCAGTAGTATTTCAGTTTCCTACGAGCAGTACTTC.